These 13 T cell receptor beta chains were sequenced from one sample in a study of T-cell memory formation after mild COVID-19. TCRdb itself ran the 5' RACE reads through MiXCR, one entry per CDR3 protein. This table holds 550,000 to 700,000 distinct CDR3 sequences, 18% found once. Material: PBMCs or a T cell subset sorted from them (not recorded which). Source of these receptors: an adult woman who had mild COVID-19 (a few samples of this study predate the infection). Cell type and time point are not known.

This clonotype was recorded at least ten times. This rearrangement joins TRBV15 to TRBJ2-1; 15 positions agree with TRBD2. Germline lookup yields CDR1 LNHNV and CDR2 YYDKDF (reference sequence). CDR3 size: 17 residues. V lost 3 bases and J lost 5; bases outside the gene matches: 5. The CDR3 sequence: CATSRWTSGGADNEQFF. The CDR3 coding sequence is TGTGCCACCAGCAGGTGGACTAGCGGGGGGGCCGACAATGAGCAGTTCTTC.

The gene calls are TRBV2 and TRBJ2-7, with D possibly TRBD1 on 5 matching bases. This CDR3 is built from 12 residues. Germline CDR1 SNHLY, CDR2 FYNNEI. Trimming cost V 5 bases and J 3 bases, with 8 bases left between them. The CDR3 sequence: CASSRQNYEQYF. The CDR3 DNA is TGTGCCAGCAGTCGACAGAACTACGAGCAGTACTTC.

This clonotype was detected many times. V is TRBV12-3 or TRBV12-4 and J is TRBJ1-1, with 12 bases aligning to TRBD1. The length of the CDR3 is 14 residues. V shed 4 bases and J 9 bases; nucleotides not matched to a gene: 6. CDR3 in amino acids: CASSYGTGGKKAFF. The CDR3 DNA reads as TGTGCCAGCAGTTACGGGACAGGGGGCAAGAAAGCTTTCTTT.

There are many counts of this clonotype. The CDR3 nucleotides read TGCGCCAGCAGCTTGGGAGGTGGGGCAGATACGCAGTATTTT. Its protein is CASSLGGGADTQYF. The J gene is TRBJ2-3, the V gene TRBV5-1; D not certain. The CDR3 length is 14 residues. Trimming stripped 0 bases from V and 4 bases from J, with 9 bases between. Germline V CDR1 and CDR2: SGHRS, YFSETQ. The variable domain in full, completed from reference TRBV5-1 and TRBJ2-3, reads KAGVTQTPRYLIKTRGQQVTLSCSPISGHRSVSWYQQTPGQGLQFLFEYFSETQRNKGNFPGRFSGRQFSNSRSEMNVSTLELGDSALYLCASSLGGGADTQYFGPGTRLTVL.

This chain joins TRBV10-3 and TRBJ2-5; weak D call: TRBD2 (5 bases). Germline V gene data show CDR1 as ENHRY and CDR2 as SYGVKD. CDR3 size: 16 residues. With 3 bases removed from V and 2 bases from J, the gap between germline ends came to 16 bases. CDR3 DNA: TGTGCCATCAGTGAAAGGTTCTCGACTACTCAAGAGACCCAGTACTTC. This encodes CAISERFSTTQETQYF.

This chain joins TRBV7-9 and TRBJ2-1; TRBD2 matches at 8 bases. This CDR3 spans 13 amino acids. The trim removed 8 bases at V and 3 bases at J, leaving 3 bases unmatched. Looked up from germline, CDR1 is SEHNR and CDR2 is FQNEAQ (reference sequence). The chain's CDR3 is CASREGHYNEQFF. The CDR3, as DNA: TGTGCCAGCCGGGAGGGTCACTACAATGAGCAGTTCTTC.

This clonotype came up a few times. The genes are TRBV7-2 and TRBJ1-2, with D possibly TRBD1 on 5 matching bases. The V and J ends lost 5 bases and 0 bases respectively, with 16 bases between them. Germline loops: CDR1 SGHTA, CDR2 FQGNSA. The CDR3 runs 16 residues. CDR3 sequence: CASSPPWGEANYGYTF. CDR3 DNA: TGTGCCAGCAGCCCCCCCTGGGGGGAGGCTAACTATGGCTACACCTTC.

This clonotype was picked up many times. The rearrangement joins TRBV7-2 to TRBJ1-5; no clear D. The germline V and J ends were trimmed by 4 bases and 1 base, with 11 bases remaining between them. CDR1 is SGHTA, CDR2 FQGNSA, per germline. The CDR3 sequence is 15 residues long. This CDR3 reads CASSSTYGSNQPQHF. The CDR3 DNA reads as TGTGCCAGCAGCTCGACTTATGGAAGCAATCAGCCCCAGCATTTT.

This chain uses TRBV5-6 with TRBJ1-2; D gene uncertain. This CDR3 has 12 amino acids. V gave up 4 bases and J gave up 7 bases, with 11 bases separating them. Germline CDR1 is SGHDT and CDR2 is YYEEEE. CDR3 bases: TGTGCCAGCAGCGGGTCTGGGGTTGGCTACACCTTC. It is translated as CASSGSGVGYTF.

This clonotype was seen just once. This rearrangement joins TRBV30 to TRBJ1-1; TRBD1 is a possible D gene (5 bases). Germline loops: CDR1 GTSNPN, CDR2 SVGIG (reference sequence). V lost 2 bases and J 1 base, leaving 14 bases between the germline ends. The length of the CDR3 is 15 residues. Here the CDR3 DNA reads TGTGCCTGGAGTAATGGGGGTCAACGGAACACTGAAGCTTTCTTT. Its translation: CAWSNGGQRNTEAFF.

This clonotype has just a few counts. The chain uses TRBV6-6 and TRBJ2-7; D uncertain. The CDR3 runs to 12 residues. Trimming removed 8 bases from V and 2 bases from J, with 10 bases in between. Per the germline V gene, CDR1 is MNHNY and CDR2 is SVGAGI (reference sequence). The CDR3 DNA follows: TGTGCCAGCCGGCAGGAAGCCTACGAGCAGTACTTC. Protein sequence: CASRQEAYEQYF.

The V gene is TRBV27, the J gene TRBJ1-1; TRBD1 agrees at 10 bases. The V and J ends lost 4 bases and 5 bases, in that order; junction bases with no gene match: 16. Germline V gene sequence: CDR1 MNHEY, CDR2 SMNVEV (reference sequence). The CDR3 length is 18 residues. The CDR3 protein is CASSSRFKPGQGLTEAFF. CDR3 coding DNA: TGTGCCAGCAGTTCCCGCTTCAAACCGGGACAGGGGTTGACTGAAGCTTTCTTT.

The chain couples TRBV20-1 to TRBJ1-2; D is perhaps TRBD1 (6 bases). V was pared by 0 bases and J by 8 bases, with 16 bases between. The CDR3 is made up of 14 amino acids. Looked up from germline, CDR1 is DFQATT and CDR2 is SNEGSKA (reference sequence). CDR3: CSARDPSQGSGYTF. Written as DNA, the CDR3 is TGCAGTGCTAGAGACCCCAGCCAGGGGAGCGGCTACACCTTC.